The clone carrying this T cell receptor (beta chain) was seen only once. The antigen is not known. The data derive from a study of T cell responses to AZD1222 COVID-19 vaccine. Findings and caveats of the study: It should be noted that donors were predominantly white British and more often female, and clonal diversity was possibly underestimated.

Using immunoSEQ multiplex PCR, the repertoire was profiled, and TCRdb retains in-frame clones only, with some absent. The repertoire consists of roughly 130,000 clones, with about 90% occurring once and the leading ten covering approximately 6%. V gave up 7 bases and J gave up 4 bases; unmatched junction bases: 9. The V gene's germline CDR1 is MDHEN and CDR2 SYDVKM. CDR3 length: 15 residues. The source was peripheral blood, collected on day 0 of AZD1222 vaccination. The sequence was collected from an adult in good health. The chain uses TRBV28 and TRBJ2-1; 8 bases line up with TRBD2. CDR3: CASKRLAGTYNEQFF. CDR3 coding DNA: TGTGCCAGCAAACGGCTAGCGGGCACTTACAATGAGCAGTTCTTC.